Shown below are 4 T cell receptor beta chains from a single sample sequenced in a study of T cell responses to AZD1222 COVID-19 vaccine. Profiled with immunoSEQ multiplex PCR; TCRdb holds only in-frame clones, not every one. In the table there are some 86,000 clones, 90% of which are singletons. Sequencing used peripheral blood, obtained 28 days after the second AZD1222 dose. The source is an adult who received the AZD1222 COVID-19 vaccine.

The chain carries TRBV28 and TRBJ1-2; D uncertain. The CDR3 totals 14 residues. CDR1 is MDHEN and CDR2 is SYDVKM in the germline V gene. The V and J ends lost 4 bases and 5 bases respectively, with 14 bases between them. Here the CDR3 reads CASSSPNPGYGYTF. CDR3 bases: TGTGCCAGCAGTTCCCCGAATCCCGGGTATGGCTACACCTTC.

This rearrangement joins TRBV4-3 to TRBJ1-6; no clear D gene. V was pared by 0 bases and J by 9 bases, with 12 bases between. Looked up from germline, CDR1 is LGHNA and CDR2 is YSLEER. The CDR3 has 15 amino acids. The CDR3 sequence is CASSQEFRTGSPLHF. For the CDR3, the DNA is TGCGCCAGCAGCCAAGAGTTCCGTACGGGTTCACCCCTCCACTTT.

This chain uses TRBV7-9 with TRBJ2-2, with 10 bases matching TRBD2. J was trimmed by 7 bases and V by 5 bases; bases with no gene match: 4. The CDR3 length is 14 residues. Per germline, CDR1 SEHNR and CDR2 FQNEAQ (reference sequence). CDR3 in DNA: TGTGCCAGCAGCCGGACTAGCGGATACGGGGAGCTGTTTTTT. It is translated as CASSRTSGYGELFF.

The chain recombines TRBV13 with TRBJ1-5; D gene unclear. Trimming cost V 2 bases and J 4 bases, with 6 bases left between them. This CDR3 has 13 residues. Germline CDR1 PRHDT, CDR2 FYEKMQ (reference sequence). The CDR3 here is CASSLSRNQPQHF. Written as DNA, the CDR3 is TGTGCCAGCAGCTTATCCCGGAATCAGCCCCAGCATTTT.